This passage covers 10 T cell receptor beta chains from one sample sequenced in a study of early T cells in non-severe SARS-CoV-2 infection. MiXCR, run by TCRdb on the 5' RACE reads, gives a single entry per CDR3 protein. The table records 50,000 to 65,000 distinct CDR3 sequences, approximately 10% of them present only once. What was sequenced was whole blood. The receptor set was obtained from an adult who was a healthcare worker with PCR-confirmed SARS-CoV-2 infection or an uninfected control (not recorded which).

This clonotype was seen many times. The chain recombines TRBV9 with TRBJ2-1; D may match TRBD1 or TRBD2 (5 bases each). CDR1 and CDR2 from the germline V gene are SGDLS and YYNGEE. V was pared by 5 bases and J by 9 bases, with 18 bases between. The CDR3 has 14 amino acids. The CDR3 DNA sequence: TGTGCCAGCAGTCCGGGGCCCGGCACCGGTGAGCAGTTCTTC. Its translation is CASSPGPGTGEQFF.

To note about this clonotype: One end of the junction fails to match germline, which may point to a read error. V usage is TRBV10-3 and J usage is TRBJ1-1; 12 nucleotides match TRBD1. Germline V lookup: CDR1 ENHRY, CDR2 SYGVKD. The CDR3 length is 12 residues. The CDR3 is CAIRKPGQGALF. CDR3 nucleotide sequence: TGTGCCATCAGAAAGCCGGGACAGGGGGCTCTCTTT.

Ten or more counts support this clonotype. This chain joins TRBV29-1 and TRBJ2-7; tentatively, D is TRBD1 or TRBD2 (6 bases each). This CDR3 region has 17 residues. The V gene's germline CDR1 is SQVTM and CDR2 ANQGSEA. V gave up 3 bases and J gave up 5 bases, with 26 bases separating them. CDR3 sequence: CSVETRGRSFGADEQYF. CDR3 in DNA: TGCAGCGTTGAGACCCGGGGGCGGTCCTTTGGGGCGGACGAGCAGTACTTC.

In this sample, this clonotype turned up many times. This chain joins TRBV11-3 and TRBJ2-5; possibly TRBD1 for D (6 bases). Trimming removed 5 bases from V and 0 bases from J, with 13 bases in between. The germline V gene encodes CDR1 SGHNT and CDR2 YENEEA. This CDR3 is built from 15 residues. CDR3 amino acids: CASSPATGYQETQYF. DNA for the CDR3: TGTGCCAGCAGCCCAGCCACAGGGTACCAAGAGACCCAGTACTTC. Using reference TRBV11-3 and TRBJ2-5 for the parts outside the CDR3, the full variable domain is EAGVVQSPRYKIIEKKQPVAFWCNPISGHNTLYWYLQNLGQGPELLIRYENEEAVDDSQLPKDRFSAERLKGVDSTLKIQPAELGDSAVYLCASSPATGYQETQYFGPGTRLLVL.

This clonotype was counted many times. The gene calls are TRBV19 and TRBJ1-4; a possible D gene is TRBD1 (6 bases). The V end was cut by 5 bases, the J end by 5 bases, with 15 bases between. The CDR3 spans 15 residues. Germline lookup yields CDR1 LNHDA and CDR2 SQIVND (reference sequence). The CDR3 nucleotides read TGTGCCAGTAGTTCTCGGACAGAACAAAATGAAAAACTGTTTTTT. This translates into CASSSRTEQNEKLFF. The whole variable domain, remainder taken from reference TRBV19 and TRBJ1-4, is DGGITQSPKYLFRKEGQNVTLSCEQNLNHDAMYWYRQDPGQGLRLIYYSQIVNDFQKGDIAEGYSVSREKKESFPLTVTSAQKNPTAFYLCASSSRTEQNEKLFFGSGTQLSVL.

The J gene is TRBJ2-7, the V gene TRBV6-5, with no clear D. Trimming took off 6 bases at V and 4 bases at J, with 16 bases between the two ends. The CDR3 is 14 amino acids. Germline V gives CDR1 MNHEY, CDR2 SVGAGI. The CDR3 region is CASRHDQTLYEQYF. The CDR3 DNA reads as TGTGCCAGCAGGCACGACCAAACTCTTTACGAGCAGTACTTC.

This clonotype was observed a single time. The rearrangement joins TRBV5-1 to TRBJ1-4; 7 bases map to TRBD1. The CDR3 has 15 residues. Germline V lookup: CDR1 SGHRS, CDR2 YFSETQ. Unmatched junction bases numbered 11, after V lost 7 bases and J lost 5 bases. The CDR3 region is CASALTTGRNEKLFF. CDR3 DNA sequence: TGCGCCAGCGCCCTGACGACAGGGAGGAATGAAAAACTGTTTTTT.

This clonotype was seen many times. This chain links TRBV5-6 with TRBJ2-5; TRBD1 aligns across 7 bases. The CDR3 is made up of 16 amino acids. V shed 3 bases, J shed 3 bases, and the junction held 11 bases outside the gene matches. Germline CDR1 and CDR2: SGHDT and YYEEEE. CDR3 residues: CASSSFYRGIEETQYF. DNA for the CDR3: TGTGCCAGCAGCTCCTTTTACAGGGGAATCGAAGAGACCCAGTACTTC. The entire variable domain, with the rest obtained from reference TRBV5-6 and TRBJ2-5, is as follows: DAGVTQSPTHLIKTRGQQVTLRCSPKSGHDTVSWYQQALGQGPQFIFQYYEEEERQRGNFPDRFSGHQFPNYSSELNVNALLLGDSALYLCASSSFYRGIEETQYFGPGTRLLVL.

This clonotype was counted ten times or more. The chain uses TRBV24-1 and TRBJ2-7, with 11 bases aligning to TRBD1. Per the germline V gene, CDR1 is KGHDR and CDR2 is SFDVKD. Trimming took 7 bases from V and 3 from J; bases not matched to a gene: 13. The CDR3 has 17 amino acids. CDR3 DNA: TGTGCCACCAGGGCTCCATGGACAGGGGGCATCTTCTACGAGCAGTACTTC. Encoded protein: CATRAPWTGGIFYEQYF.

This clonotype was seen repeatedly, ten times or more. The chain recombines TRBV6-5 with TRBJ1-5, with TRBD1 matching over 7 bases. CDR1 MNHEY and CDR2 SVGAGI come from the germline V gene. CDR3 size: 14 residues. V was pared by 6 bases and J by 6 bases, with 8 bases of the junction left unmatched. As DNA, the CDR3 is TGTGCCAGCAGGTCAACAGGGGAGGGTCAGCCCCAGCATTTT. It translates to CASRSTGEGQPQHF.